What follows describes a single T cell receptor beta chain. Its matching antigen is unknown. This entry is derived from a study of molecular identifiers for immune sequencing clone quantification. The overall study: The replicates split RNA from roughly 18,000 or 92,000 naive CD8 cells five ways and sequenced four.

Study conclusions and caveats: In CMV-specific effectors, clones above 20 copies held over 99% of molecules; naive, under 1%.

The CDR3 is 16 residues long. When naive CD8 T cells were sorted, they were gated as CD8+CD4-CCR7+CD45RA+. Library preparation followed earlier protocols using designated TCR primers. TCRdb reanalysed the PCR reads using MiXCR and keeps one entry per CDR3 protein. The top ten hold roughly 1.6% of the sample, which has around 65,000 distinct CDR3 sequences, approximately 18% seen once. The sequenced sample was naive CD8+ T cells from blood, with Jurkat cell RNA spiked in. The subset is: FACS-sorted CD8+CD4-CCR7+CD45RA+ naive T cells. This clonotype was obtained from a human donor in good health. Some libraries in this study had Jurkat cell RNA spiked in. The chain is built from TRBV21-1 and TRBJ1-6; no DNA check was done on the table's D call, TRBD1. TRBV21-1 is listed as a pseudogene. CDR3 sequence: CASGKVRGDQNSPLHF. As DNA, the CDR3 is TGTGCCAGCGGCAAAGTTAGGGGGGACCAAAATTCACCCCTCCACTTT.